The 18 T cell receptor beta chains given below trace back to one sample, sequenced in a study of control samples from healthy donors and cancer patients. Only in-frame clones appear in the TCRdb table, and some are missing; sequencing was by immunoSEQ multiplex PCR. There are approximately 190,000 clones in the sample; around 93% occur only once, and about 2% lies in the top ten. The sequencing sample was made of blood. These receptors were taken from a man aged 25-45 years in good health.

The J gene is TRBJ1-3, the V gene TRBV12-5; weak D call: TRBD1 (6 bases). Trimming shortened V by 4 bases and J by 4 bases, and 11 bases separated the two germline ends. This CDR3 is built from 14 residues. Germline lookup yields CDR1 LGHNT and CDR2 FRNRAP. CDR3 bases: TGTGCTAGTGGTTGGGGGGCTGAAGGAAACACCATATATTTT. Translating it yields CASGWGAEGNTIYF.

The gene calls are TRBV10-2 and TRBJ2-1, with D possibly being TRBD2 (5 bases). The CDR3 totals 18 residues. Germline CDR1 WSHSY, CDR2 SAAADI. V was shortened by 6 bases and J by 1 base, with 22 bases between the two germline ends. CDR3 in amino acids: CASRALAGRGSSYNEQFF. CDR3 in DNA: TGCGCCAGCAGAGCGCTCGCGGGCCGAGGTTCGTCCTACAATGAGCAGTTCTTC.

This rearrangement joins TRBV28 to TRBJ1-5; a possible D gene is TRBD1 (5 bases). The CDR3 has 12 amino acids. From germline, CDR1 is MDHEN and CDR2 SYDVKM. With 4 bases removed from V and 4 bases from J, the gap between germline ends came to 5 bases. The CDR3 reads CASSWGNQPQHF. The CDR3 bases are TGTGCCAGCAGTTGGGGGAATCAGCCCCAGCATTTT.

The V and J genes are TRBV28 and TRBJ2-6; TRBD2 might be the D (5 bases). CDR1 MDHEN and CDR2 SYDVKM come from the germline V gene. The CDR3 spans 14 residues. The V gene lost 6 bases and the J gene lost 2 bases, with 8 bases spanning the gap. DNA for the CDR3: TGTGCCAGCAGACCGAGGGCTGGGGCCAACGTCCTGACTTTC. This encodes CASRPRAGANVLTF.

CDR3 nucleotides: TGTGCCAGCTCGCCCCGATCTCCTGAGAATGAAAAACTGTTTTTT. This translates into CASSPRSPENEKLFF. The chain links TRBV18 to TRBJ1-4; D is ambiguous. The CDR3 totals 15 residues. Trimming took 6 bases from V and 5 from J, leaving 16 bases between them. Germline V gene lookup returns CDR1 KGHSH and CDR2 LQKENI.

The chain uses TRBV9 and TRBJ1-2; 10 nucleotides align to TRBD1. V dropped 0 bases and J dropped 0; count of bases not matched to a gene: 2. Germline V gene sequence: CDR1 SGDLS, CDR2 YYNGEE. This CDR3 comprises 16 residues. CDR3 nucleotide sequence: TGTGCCAGCAGCGTAGGGGACAGGGGAGCTAACTATGGCTACACCTTC. It codes for CASSVGDRGANYGYTF. Variable domain in full (rest from reference TRBV9 and TRBJ1-2): DSGVTQTPKHLITATGQRVTLRCSPRSGDLSVYWYQQSLDQGLQFLIQYYNGEERAKGNILERFSAQQFPDLHSELNLSSLELGDSALYFCASSVGDRGANYGYTFGSGTRLTVV.

The V call is TRBV20-1, the J call TRBJ2-1, with 12 positions matching TRBD2. CDR1 DFQATT and CDR2 SNEGSKA come from the germline V gene (reference sequence). This CDR3 comprises 15 residues. V lost 3 bases to trimming and J lost 2 bases; unmatched junction nucleotides: 2. The CDR3 loop is CSASTSGGPYNEQFF. Here the CDR3 DNA reads TGCAGTGCTAGTACTAGCGGGGGGCCCTACAATGAGCAGTTCTTC.

This chain uses TRBV7-9 with TRBJ2-1, with 9 bases fitting TRBD2. This CDR3 contains 15 residues. V lost 3 bases and J lost 1; bases outside the gene matches: 1. Germline assignment: CDR1 SEHNR and CDR2 FQNEAQ (reference sequence). CDR3 bases: TGTGCCAGCAGCTTTGCGGGGGGGTCCTACAATGAGCAGTTCTTC. It is translated as CASSFAGGSYNEQFF.

The chain links TRBV11-3 to TRBJ2-1; D gene ambiguous. CDR1 and CDR2 from the germline V gene are SGHNT and YENEEA. With 1 base removed from V and 4 bases from J, the gap between germline ends came to 5 bases. This CDR3 region has 13 residues. The CDR3 is CASSLGGYNEQFF. CDR3 sequence (DNA): TGTGCCAGCAGCTTAGGGGGATACAATGAGCAGTTCTTC.

The V call is TRBV18, the J call TRBJ2-7; 8 positions agree with TRBD1. This CDR3 is built from 14 residues. From germline, CDR1 is KGHSH and CDR2 LQKENI. V shed 3 bases, J shed 5 bases, and the junction held 6 bases outside the gene matches. CDR3 in DNA: TGTGCCAGCTCACCCCAAATGGGACAGGACGAGCAGTACTTC. As protein: CASSPQMGQDEQYF.

The chain links TRBV18 to TRBJ1-2; TRBD1 agrees at 8 bases. CDR1 and CDR2 (germline): KGHSH, LQKENI. The junction had 6 bases not matched to a gene; V was cut back by 4 bases and J by 5 bases. CDR3 length: 14 residues. The CDR3 DNA sequence: TGTGCCAGCTCACGAGCAGGGGGCGAGTATGGCTACACCTTC. Translating gives CASSRAGGEYGYTF.

The CDR3 protein is CASSQESGGENGYTF. DNA of the CDR3: TGTGCCAGCAGCCAAGAGTCAGGGGGCGAAAATGGCTACACCTTC. This chain uses TRBV3-1 (or the pseudogene TRBV3-2) with TRBJ1-2; 8 nucleotides match TRBD1. The CDR3 is 15 residues long. CDR1 and CDR2 (germline): LGHDT, YNNKEL (reference sequence). The ends lost 0 bases at V and 6 bases at J; junction bases unmatched: 6.

V gene TRBV7-9 combines with J gene TRBJ1-2; 7 bases match TRBD1. The length of the CDR3 is 14 residues. Germline V gives CDR1 SEHNR, CDR2 FQNEAQ (reference sequence). The ends lost 6 bases at V and 5 bases at J; junction bases unmatched: 9. The CDR3 loop is CASSTPDRSYGYTF. CDR3 in DNA: TGTGCCAGCAGTACCCCGGACAGGTCGTATGGCTACACCTTC.

This clone was counted a single time. V gene TRBV7-2 combines with J gene TRBJ2-3; possible D gene TRBD1, 5 bases. Germline V gene data show CDR1 as SGHTA and CDR2 as FQGNSA. The CDR3 runs 15 residues. Trimming shortened V by 5 bases and J by 1 base, and 13 bases separated the two germline ends. This CDR3 is CASSPRPGRTDTQYF. CDR3 coding DNA: TGTGCCAGCAGCCCGAGGCCAGGGCGCACAGATACGCAGTATTTT. Combining the CDR3 with reference TRBV7-2 and TRBJ2-3 gives the whole variable domain GAGVSQSPSNKVTEKGKDVELRCDPISGHTALYWYRQSLGQGLEFLIYFQGNSAPDKSGLPSDRFSAERTGGSVSTLTIQRTQQEDSAVYLCASSPRPGRTDTQYFGPGTRLTVL.

V is TRBV7-9 and J is TRBJ2-1; TRBD2 matches at 14 bases. CDR3 length equals 17 residues. Germline CDR1 reads SEHNR; CDR2 reads FQNEAQ (reference sequence). V lost 1 base to trimming and J lost 1 base; unmatched junction nucleotides: 0. The CDR3 coding sequence is TGTGCCAGCAGCTTAGGACTAGCGGGGGGGTCCTACAATGAGCAGTTCTTC. Its protein is CASSLGLAGGSYNEQFF.

This chain joins TRBV10-3 and TRBJ1-3; D ambiguous. V dropped 10 bases and J dropped 3 bases, with 7 bases sitting between them. The CDR3 loop spans 11 amino acids. CDR1 and CDR2 from the germline V gene are ENHRY and SYGVKD. The CDR3 region is CATEGGNTIYF. DNA of the CDR3: TGTGCCACCGAGGGTGGAAACACCATATATTTT.

In DNA, the CDR3 is TGTGCCAGTAGTATAGGGGACAGGGGGCCCGCCTATCAGCCCCAGCATTTT. Translated, it gives CASSIGDRGPAYQPQHF. The genes are TRBV19 and TRBJ1-5, with TRBD1 identical over 12 bases. This CDR3 has 17 amino acids. The germline CDR1 and CDR2 sequences are LNHDA and SQIVND (reference sequence). V shed 1 base, J shed 5 bases, and the junction held 6 bases outside the gene matches. The full variable domain, rest sourced from reference TRBV19 and TRBJ1-5, is DGGITQSPKYLFRKEGQNVTLSCEQNLNHDAMYWYRQDPGQGLRLIYYSQIVNDFQKGDIAEGYSVSREKKESFPLTVTSAQKNPTAFYLCASSIGDRGPAYQPQHFGDGTRLSIL.

This clone has more than one count but fewer than ten. The V call is TRBV5-1, the J call TRBJ1-2; D remains ambiguous. CDR1 is SGHRS and CDR2 is YFSETQ in the germline V gene. This CDR3 has 15 amino acids. V lost 0 bases to trimming and J lost 2 bases, with 11 bases between them. The CDR3: CASSLGSVLNYGYTF. The CDR3 DNA follows: TGCGCCAGCAGCTTGGGCTCGGTGTTAAACTATGGCTACACCTTC.